The sequence of this TCR beta chain was determined in a study of blood T cell repertoires in COVID-19. Study-wide context: PBMCs, B-cell-depleted T cells, or T cells were the source of the cDNA or gDNA that made up the material.

Method: immunoSEQ multiplex PCR; TCRdb's copy keeps in-frame clones and lacks some. Of 250,000 to 300,000 clones listed, more than 75% are singletons. V shed 2 bases, J shed 1 base, and the junction held 0 bases outside the gene matches. Germline values: CDR1 MNHNS, CDR2 SASEGT. The CDR3 totals 15 residues. The clonotype was recovered from an older woman in a cohort exposed to, infected with or recovered from COVID-19 (not recorded which). The V gene is TRBV6-1, the J gene TRBJ2-7; 12 nucleotides match TRBD2. The material sequenced was PBMCs or T cells enriched from blood (not recorded which). In DNA, the CDR3 is TGTGCCAGCAGTGAACTAGCGGGAGGGTCCTACGAGCAGTACTTC. Encoded protein: CASSELAGGSYEQYF.